This entry is about one TCR beta chain. Data came from immunoSEQ multiplex PCR; TCRdb stores just in-frame clones and leaves some out. The repertoire consists of some 82,000 clones, with more than 85% occurring once and the leading ten covering 2.3%. This sample stems from a study of OX40 agonist ivuxolimab in advanced cancers. Whole-study context: Eligibility admitted prior anti-PD-1, anti-PD-L1 or anti-CTLA-4 therapy; about 40% had some.

There are 11 residues in the CDR3. CDR1 is LGHNA, CDR2 YSLEER, per germline. Trimming took 4 bases from V and 6 from J; bases not matched to a gene: 0. This chain uses TRBV4-3 with TRBJ2-7; the match to TRBD2 covers 7 bases. The sample consisted of CD4+ or CD8+ T cells sorted from blood, taken in a trial of the OX40 agonist ivuxolimab. This receptor was obtained from an adult with an advanced solid tumor such as melanoma, head and neck, liver or kidney cancer. DNA for the CDR3: TGCGCCAGCAGCCGGGGGGGCGAGCAGTACTTC. Protein product: CASSRGGEQYF.